This T cell receptor (beta chain) is drawn from a study of shared clonotypes between healthy human individuals. Study as a whole: Every donor yielded three CD4 naive, three CD4 memory, two CD8 naive and one CD8 memory plate.

Donors included only healthy HIV-negative adults lacking recent acute infections or vaccinations. CDR3 length: 17 amino acids. Looked up from germline, CDR1 is SGHNT and CDR2 is YYREEE (reference sequence). V was pared by 1 base and J by 3 bases, with 4 bases of the junction left unmatched. Libraries were prepared by immunoSEQ multiplex PCR; TCRdb keeps only in-frame clonotypes and omits some of them. The repertoire holds 2 million to 3 million clones, with roughly 93% as singletons. The table lists this clone with a count of one. The identical CDR3 is also encoded by other nucleotide sequences in the sample.

The chain carries TRBV5-4 and TRBJ2-3; 14 bases agree with TRBD2. Sequenced material: naive CD4+ T cells from PBMCs. This sample's subset: CD45RA+ positively selected. The clonotype was recovered from a man aged 18 to 35 in good health. Some clones in this sample may be carry-over from other donors' samples. CDR3 nucleotides: TGTGCCAGCAGCTTGCGACTAGCGGGAGGGCCTACAGATACGCAGTATTTT. Protein sequence: CASSLRLAGGPTDTQYF.